This T cell receptor (beta chain) was found in a study of T cells in Graves' hyperthyroidism and ophthalmopathy. TCR beta CDR3 sequences were amplified from RNA transcripts. An initial round of RT-PCR targeting the TCR CDR3 relied on the HTBI primer set. Using its own MiXCR run on the multiplex PCR reads, TCRdb lists one record per CDR3 protein. The repertoire holds about 560,000 distinct CDR3 sequences, with approximately 15% as singletons. The source of the PBMCs was 9.5 to 10 ml of fresh peripheral blood. Many counts were recorded for this clonotype. Germline V gene data show CDR1 as DFQATT and CDR2 as SNEGSKA (reference sequence). J gave up 3 bases and V 4 bases, and 3 bases lay outside the gene matches. CDR3 length equals 13 residues.

This clonotype originated in a woman between 18 and 29 years old with Graves' hyperthyroidism. Specimen: blood. This chain connects TRBV20-1 to TRBJ2-5, with 9 bases matching TRBD2. The CDR3 bases are TGCAGTGCTAATAGCGGGGGAAAAGAGACCCAGTACTTC. Its protein product is CSANSGGKETQYF.